This T cell receptor (beta chain) was captured in a study of shared clonotypes between healthy human individuals. This CDR3 is 14 amino acids long. Germline V CDR1 and CDR2: SGHTA, FQGTGA. The germline V and J ends were trimmed by 5 bases and 5 bases, with 16 bases remaining between them. Unsorted PBMC replicate PCRs used 300 ng DNA, around 29,000 T cell genomes. Per the study methods: Junction-only sequences produced by ImmunoSEQ had no quality scores, so filtering differed. Method: immunoSEQ multiplex PCR; TCRdb's copy keeps in-frame clones and lacks some. For V, J and clone size, that table is used; D and trimming come from the DNA. This sample has nearly 500,000 clones, with about 79% found just once.

This chain connects TRBV7-3 to TRBJ2-7; D is possibly TRBD1 (5 bases). The sample comprised PBMCs. The receptor was derived from a woman between 40 and 50 years old in good health. Some clones in this sample may be carry-over from other donors' samples. The CDR3 DNA reads as TGTGCCAGCAGCGCGAAGGGGCAGAGCGACGAGCAGTACTTC. This encodes CASSAKGQSDEQYF.